This T cell receptor beta chain was identified during a study of blood T cell repertoires in COVID-19. About the study: Both acute and convalescent COVID-19 samples were obtained from the United States, Italy and Spain. PBMCs, B-cell-depleted T cells, or T cells were the source of the cDNA or gDNA that made up the material.

Trimming cost V 5 bases and J 5 bases, with 10 bases left between them. The germline CDR1 and CDR2 sequences are LNHDA and SQIVND (reference sequence). The CDR3 sequence is 13 residues long. Original data processing: Nucleated cell number was recorded as an estimate derived from reference gene primer amplification. Sequencing was performed with immunoSEQ multiplex PCR; in TCRdb, only in-frame clones are kept and a portion is missing. V, J and clone size reflect that table, while D and trimming were determined from the DNA. This sample has 110,000 to 150,000 clones, with over 80% found just once. The receptor's source is a woman at least 80 years old with acute or convalescent COVID-19. Sequenced material: peripheral blood. The chain joins TRBV19 to TRBJ2-1; no clear D gene. CDR3 in DNA: TGTGCCAGTAGTGCCTATCCCCACAATGAGCAGTTCTTC. This codes for CASSAYPHNEQFF.